The present T cell receptor beta chain was sequenced within a study of human T cells and chemical hapten exposure. Study information: Upper-back patches of 0.01% DPC were read at 6 days. Patients, chiefly female, had alopecia areata, totalis or universalis. Yields of TCR per sample differed, chiefly owing to small differences in pooled library volume.

Ten or more counts support this clonotype. Via MiXCR, TCRdb re-called the RACE reads, giving one row per CDR3 protein. The table lists around 70,000 distinct CDR3 sequences, more than 9.5% of them singletons. Time point indicated: patch test 3, about 24 weeks after DPC sensitization. Treatment of the sample: therapeutic diphenylcyclopropenone sensitization with weekly scalp DPC. In germline, CDR1 is MDHEN, CDR2 SYDVKM. The V segment lost 5 bases and the J segment 5 bases; nucleotides outside the gene matches: 11. The CDR3 consists of 17 residues. The chain links TRBV28 to TRBJ1-4; 10 bases fit TRBD1. Sequences were derived from whole blood, sampled in connection with sensitization to the hapten diphenylcyclopropenone (DPC). This receptor was identified in a woman aged 50 to 60 with alopecia areata. Some clones in this sample may be carry-over from other donors' samples. CDR3 region: CASSPLGTGAINEKLFF. In nucleotides, the CDR3 is TGTGCCAGCAGTCCACTTGGGACAGGGGCCATAAATGAAAAACTGTTTTTT.